This T cell receptor beta chain emerged from a study of Ad26.COV2.S vaccination and SARS-CoV-2 variants. Points from the study as a whole: Breadth measured for non-spike TCRs was similar across vaccine and placebo recipients. Vaccine recipients had higher spike-specific TCR breadth than placebo recipients. After vaccination, reports described spike-specific CD8+ and CD4+ T cell responses as showing substantial breadth.

About this clone: What it recognizes is unknown.

The germline gives CDR1 SEHNR, CDR2 FQNEAQ (reference sequence). The CDR3 consists of 13 residues. The germline V and J ends were trimmed by 3 bases and 5 bases, with 8 bases remaining between them. Only in-frame clones appear in the TCRdb table, and some are missing; sequencing was by immunoSEQ multiplex PCR. In the table there are about 350,000 clones, just over 90% of which are singletons. The input for sequencing was peripheral blood, taken after recovery from COVID-19. The chain couples TRBV7-9 to TRBJ2-1; D is ambiguous. This TCR came from a human donor who had recovered from COVID-19. This CDR3 reads CASSFAPHNEQFF. CDR3 DNA sequence: TGTGCCAGCAGCTTCGCCCCACACAATGAGCAGTTCTTC. The full variable domain, in which reference TRBV7-9 and TRBJ2-1 provide the parts outside the CDR3, is DTGVSQNPRHKITKRGQNVTFRCDPISEHNRLYWYRQTLGQGPEFLTYFQNEAQLEKSRLLSDRFSAERPKGSFSTLEIQRTEQGDSAMYLCASSFAPHNEQFFGPGTRLTVL.